One sample yielded the 31 T cell receptor beta chains listed below, sequenced in a study of blood T cell repertoires in COVID-19 (dated by TCRdb to about 2020). Library construction relied on the immunoSEQ multiplex PCR assay. The table comes from immuneACCESS by way of TCRdb, which keeps in-frame sequences with V and J called. Part of the clones is missing from these tables; in studies checked, under half for an unresolved V gene and the rest for unknown reasons. The sample has 170,000 or so clones on record, around 87% of them singletons. Approximately 0.6% of the sample is taken by the ten largest. Sequencing used peripheral blood. All receptors come from a man aged 55 to 70 with COVID-19, enrolled during active disease.

V usage is TRBV7-2 and J usage is TRBJ2-1; D call uncertain. Trimming shortened V by 7 bases and J by 0 bases, and 10 bases separated the two germline ends. Germline assignment: CDR1 SGHTA and CDR2 FQGNSA. This CDR3 comprises 14 residues. The CDR3 region has the DNA TGTGCCAGCACGCCAGGCAACTCCTACAATGAGCAGTTCTTC. It translates to CASTPGNSYNEQFF.

The rearrangement joins TRBV19 to TRBJ1-5, with 8 bases fitting TRBD1. CDR1 LNHDA and CDR2 SQIVND come from the germline V gene (reference sequence). V gave up 3 bases and J gave up 2 bases; unmatched junction bases: 3. The CDR3 loop spans 15 amino acids. The CDR3 protein is CASSMSQGGNQPQHF. The CDR3 DNA sequence: TGTGCCAGTAGTATGTCACAGGGGGGCAATCAGCCCCAGCATTTT. The full variable domain, completed using reference TRBV19 and TRBJ1-5, is DGGITQSPKYLFRKEGQNVTLSCEQNLNHDAMYWYRQDPGQGLRLIYYSQIVNDFQKGDIAEGYSVSREKKESFPLTVTSAQKNPTAFYLCASSMSQGGNQPQHFGDGTRLSIL.

V gene TRBV15 combines with J gene TRBJ1-1; perhaps TRBD1 as D (5 bases). Germline-derived CDR1 and CDR2 are LNHNV and YYDKDF (reference sequence). This CDR3 has 16 amino acids. Trimming pared 0 bases from V and 4 bases from J, leaving 15 bases between. CDR3 DNA: TGTGCCACCAGCAGAGAAGTGTCGGGGGTTGGCACTGAAGCTTTCTTT. Protein sequence: CATSREVSGVGTEAFF.

The rearrangement links TRBV10-3 to TRBJ1-2; D gene uncertain. V was clipped by 3 bases and J by 5 bases, with 7 bases between them. From germline, CDR1 is ENHRY and CDR2 SYGVKD. The CDR3 length is 12 residues. The CDR3 loop reads CAISEGGYGYTF. In nucleotides, the CDR3 is TGTGCCATCAGTGAAGGAGGTTATGGCTACACCTTC.

This chain uses TRBV6-5 with TRBJ1-6; 7 bases are a match to TRBD1. V gave up 8 bases and J gave up 11 bases; unmatched junction bases: 15. The germline gives CDR1 MNHEY, CDR2 SVGAGI. This CDR3 contains 15 residues. The chain's CDR3 is CASEGGSTGNTPLHF. The CDR3 DNA reads as TGTGCCAGCGAAGGTGGGTCGACAGGGAATACACCCCTCCACTTT.

This rearrangement joins TRBV4-3 to TRBJ1-6; 8 bases are a match to TRBD1. The germline V gene encodes CDR1 LGHNA and CDR2 YSLEER. J was trimmed by 7 bases and V by 6 bases; bases with no gene match: 11. The CDR3 contains 16 residues. This chain's CDR3 is CASRREGDRTNSPLHF. Written as DNA, the CDR3 is TGCGCCAGCAGACGCGAAGGGGACAGGACCAATTCACCCCTCCACTTT.

The chain joins TRBV5-1 to TRBJ2-2, with 8 bases aligning to TRBD1. Germline lookup yields CDR1 SGHRS and CDR2 YFSETQ. The CDR3 consists of 16 residues. V shed 5 bases and J 1 base; nucleotides not matched to a gene: 7. CDR3 in amino acids: CASRPPGTGNTGELFF. DNA for the CDR3: TGCGCCAGCAGACCGCCCGGGACAGGGAACACCGGGGAGCTGTTTTTT.

This chain joins TRBV6-5 and TRBJ1-5; D is unresolved. The CDR3 has 13 amino acids. V shed 7 bases and J shed 9 bases, with 16 bases lying between them. Germline V gene lookup returns CDR1 MNHEY and CDR2 SVGAGI. This CDR3 reads CASTNTAGLPQHF. CDR3 in DNA: TGTGCCAGCACCAACACAGCGGGGTTGCCCCAGCATTTT.

The chain is built from TRBV19 and TRBJ1-1, with D perhaps TRBD1 (5 bases). Trimming stripped 6 bases from V and 5 bases from J, with 13 bases between. Germline CDR1 LNHDA, CDR2 SQIVND (reference sequence). This CDR3 is 13 amino acids long. Written as DNA, the CDR3 is TGTGCCAGTAGCGACAGAATAGGAACTGAAGCTTTCTTT. This sequence encodes CASSDRIGTEAFF.

The CDR3 spells CASSSGTGGSYEQYF. The DNA of the CDR3 is TGTGCCAGCAGTTCTGGGACAGGGGGGTCCTACGAGCAGTACTTC. The V gene is TRBV6-6, the J gene TRBJ2-7; 11 bases map to TRBD1. The CDR3 spans 15 residues. The V segment lost 4 bases and the J segment 1 base; nucleotides outside the gene matches: 3. CDR1 and CDR2 from the germline V gene are MNHNY and SVGAGI (reference sequence).

The chain has TRBV6-2 or TRBV6-3 and TRBJ2-7; no clear D gene. The germline V gene has CDR1 MNHEY and CDR2 SVGEGT. This CDR3 spans 15 amino acids. With 4 bases removed from V and 0 bases from J, the gap between germline ends came to 13 bases. For the CDR3, the DNA is TGTGCCAGCAGTTCAAGACTCCGATACTCCTACGAGCAGTACTTC. This sequence encodes CASSSRLRYSYEQYF.

J is TRBJ1-2 and V is TRBV19; 7 bases fit TRBD1. The CDR3 is 14 amino acids. With 4 bases clipped from V and 3 bases from J, the junction kept 5 bases outside the gene matches. Germline-derived CDR1 and CDR2 are LNHDA and SQIVND (reference sequence). The CDR3 DNA reads as TGTGCCAGTAGTAGGCTCGGACAGGACTATGGCTACACCTTC. Translating it yields CASSRLGQDYGYTF.

J is TRBJ1-1 and V is TRBV10-3; 9 bases line up with TRBD1. This CDR3 spans 13 amino acids. Germline V gives CDR1 ENHRY, CDR2 SYGVKD. Trimming took 8 bases from V and 2 from J; bases not matched to a gene: 3. The CDR3: CAIGTGTNTEAFF. The CDR3 DNA reads TGTGCCATCGGGACAGGGACTAACACTGAAGCTTTCTTT.

The V gene is TRBV19, the J gene TRBJ2-1, with D possibly TRBD2 on 6 matching bases. The CDR3 spans 16 residues. V lost 9 bases to trimming and J lost 9 bases, with 27 bases between them. Germline CDR1 is LNHDA and CDR2 is SQIVND (reference sequence). The DNA for the CDR3 is TGTGCCAGCGCCCTGAGTGGGGTGGGAGGTAGAGGTGAGCAGTTCTTC. Translation: CASALSGVGGRGEQFF.

The chain links TRBV21-1 to TRBJ2-1; the table's D gene call, TRBD2, was not cross checked with the DNA. TRBV21-1 is recorded as a pseudogene. This CDR3 contains 20 residues. The CDR3 here is CASSSRLAGGPDGSYNEQFF. For the CDR3, the DNA is TGTGCCAGCAGCTCCAGACTAGCGGGAGGGCCTGACGGCTCCTACAATGAGCAGTTCTTC.

The chain combines TRBV18 with TRBJ1-1; 12 positions match TRBD1. The germline CDR1 and CDR2 sequences are KGHSH and LQKENI. The J segment lost 6 bases and the V segment lost 3 bases, leaving 11 bases of the junction unmatched. This CDR3 contains 17 residues. This chain's CDR3 is CASSPGQGAAGLAEAFF. The CDR3 coding sequence is TGTGCCAGCTCACCGGGACAGGGGGCAGCGGGGCTGGCTGAAGCTTTCTTT.

This rearrangement joins TRBV7-9 to TRBJ2-1; 9 bases align to TRBD2. In germline, CDR1 is SEHNR, CDR2 FQNEAQ (reference sequence). The CDR3 runs 14 residues. The V segment lost 9 bases and the J segment 7 bases; nucleotides outside the gene matches: 10. This chain's CDR3 is CARSGREGRNEQFF. Written as DNA, the CDR3 is TGTGCCAGGTCGGGGCGGGAGGGCCGGAATGAGCAGTTCTTC. Supplemented by reference TRBV7-9 and TRBJ2-1, the full variable domain reads DTGVSQNPRHKITKRGQNVTFRCDPISEHNRLYWYRQTLGQGPEFLTYFQNEAQLEKSRLLSDRFSAERPKGSFSTLEIQRTEQGDSAMYLCARSGREGRNEQFFGPGTRLTVL.

The rearrangement links TRBV5-6 to TRBJ2-7; weak D call: TRBD1 (5 bases). The germline gives CDR1 SGHDT, CDR2 YYEEEE. Deletions cut 4 bases from V and 0 bases from J, with 17 bases between. The CDR3 sequence is 16 residues long. The CDR3 bases are TGTGCCAGCAGCCCGCTTGGGGCAGCCAGCTCCTACGAGCAGTACTTC. It encodes CASSPLGAASSYEQYF.

This chain connects TRBV7-9 to TRBJ1-2, with TRBD1 matching over 9 bases. The J segment lost 1 base and the V segment lost 4 bases, leaving 4 bases of the junction unmatched. Germline-derived CDR1 and CDR2 are SEHNR and FQNEAQ (reference sequence). The CDR3 contains 15 residues. The CDR3, as DNA: TGTGCCAGCAGCTCCGACAGGGGGTTTAACTATGGCTACACCTTC. Protein: CASSSDRGFNYGYTF.

The V and J genes are TRBV27 and TRBJ1-5; 7 positions match TRBD1. The V and J ends lost 6 bases and 4 bases, in that order; junction bases with no gene match: 6. This CDR3 is built from 14 residues. Germline V gene sequence: CDR1 MNHEY, CDR2 SMNVEV (reference sequence). The CDR3 here is CASRGTAPNQPQHF. Written as DNA, the CDR3 is TGTGCCAGCAGAGGGACAGCTCCTAATCAGCCCCAGCATTTT.

The V and J genes are TRBV7-9 and TRBJ2-2; TRBD1 aligns across 10 bases. CDR1 and CDR2 from the germline V gene are SEHNR and FQNEAQ (reference sequence). The CDR3 is 16 residues long. The V and J ends lost 11 bases and 4 bases, in that order; junction bases with no gene match: 13. CDR3 residues: CAVPRQGATLTGELFF. The CDR3 coding sequence is TGTGCCGTCCCACGACAGGGGGCTACCCTCACCGGGGAGCTGTTTTTT. The full variable domain, rest sourced from reference TRBV7-9 and TRBJ2-2, is DTGVSQNPRHKITKRGQNVTFRCDPISEHNRLYWYRQTLGQGPEFLTYFQNEAQLEKSRLLSDRFSAERPKGSFSTLEIQRTEQGDSAMYLCAVPRQGATLTGELFFGEGSRLTVL.

The CDR3 DNA follows: TGTGCCAGCGGATGGACAAGTCTGAACACTGAAGCTTTCTTT. It is translated as CASGWTSLNTEAFF. The V gene is TRBV6-5, the J gene TRBJ1-1, with TRBD1 as a possible D gene (5 bases). CDR1 and CDR2 (germline): MNHEY, SVGAGI. CDR3 length equals 14 residues. V was trimmed by 8 bases and J by 0 bases, leaving 13 bases between them.

The V and J genes are TRBV5-1 and TRBJ2-3; 9 bases are shared with TRBD2. This CDR3 is 16 amino acids long. Trimming cost V 2 bases and J 2 bases; bases outside gene matches: 6. Germline V gene sequence: CDR1 SGHRS, CDR2 YFSETQ. The CDR3 here is CASSLRLADLTDTQYF. The CDR3 region has the DNA TGCGCCAGCAGCTTAAGACTAGCGGATCTCACAGATACGCAGTATTTT.

The rearrangement uses TRBV19 and TRBJ1-4; D is uncertain. The CDR3 consists of 14 residues. Germline V gene data show CDR1 as LNHDA and CDR2 as SQIVND (reference sequence). The V end lost 8 bases, the J end lost 7 bases, and 17 bases lay between the germline ends. The CDR3 DNA sequence: TGTGCCAGTTCCACTTTTCCCGGGATTGAAAAACTGTTTTTT. Its protein product is CASSTFPGIEKLFF.

In its sample, this clone was seen a few times. The V gene is TRBV29-1, the J gene TRBJ2-7, with D unclear. V was cut by 4 bases and J by 3 bases, with 13 bases left in between. The length of the CDR3 is 13 residues. Germline V gene sequence: CDR1 SQVTM, CDR2 ANQGSEA. Here the CDR3 DNA reads TGCAGCGTTGCGGGTCCCTTGGGCTACGAGCAGTACTTC. As protein: CSVAGPLGYEQYF.

V is TRBV30 and J is TRBJ1-2; 7 nucleotides align to TRBD1. The CDR3 length is 13 residues. Germline loops: CDR1 GTSNPN, CDR2 SVGIG (reference sequence). Germline trimming cut 3 bases from V and 4 bases from J; bases unmatched to any gene: 5. The CDR3 DNA is TGTGCCTGGAGCCCGACAGGGACCTATGGCTACACCTTC. Translated: CAWSPTGTYGYTF.

To note about this clone: One end of the junction does not line up with germline, which may come from a read error. CDR3 bases: TGTGCTAGCAGCTTAGGGCAGGTTAACTCTGGGGCCAACGTCCTGACTTTC. Its protein is CASSLGQVNSGANVLTF. The chain carries TRBV7-7 and TRBJ2-6; D remains unclear. This CDR3 region has 17 residues. Germline lookup yields CDR1 SSHAT and CDR2 FNYEAQ (reference sequence).

This clone appeared a few times. The chain combines TRBV4-1 with TRBJ2-2; 14 nucleotides match TRBD2. CDR1 and CDR2 (germline): MGHRA, YSYEKL. V was pared by 4 bases and J by 4 bases, with 5 bases of the junction left unmatched. The CDR3 is made up of 17 amino acids. The DNA for the CDR3 is TGCGCCAGCAGCCGGGGACTAGCGGGGGATAGCACCGGGGAGCTGTTTTTT. This sequence encodes CASSRGLAGDSTGELFF.

This clone was detected only once. This sequence joins TRBV5-6 and TRBJ1-5; TRBD1 agrees at 7 bases. In germline, CDR1 is SGHDT, CDR2 YYEEEE. This CDR3 is built from 17 residues. J was trimmed by 0 bases and V by 1 base; bases with no gene match: 7. CDR3 nucleotide sequence: TGTGCCAGCAGCTTGTGGGCAGGGGGTTATAGCAATCAGCCCCAGCATTTT. This sequence encodes CASSLWAGGYSNQPQHF.

The rearrangement joins TRBV7-2 to TRBJ2-7; TRBD2 matches 10 bases. V lost 1 base to trimming and J lost 4 bases; unmatched junction nucleotides: 7. CDR1 SGHTA and CDR2 FQGNSA come from the germline V gene. This CDR3 has 16 residues. The CDR3 sequence is CASSLESGRAPYEQYF. The CDR3 region has the DNA TGTGCCAGCAGCTTAGAGAGCGGGAGGGCCCCGTACGAGCAGTACTTC. The complete variable domain, with remaining parts taken from reference TRBV7-2 and TRBJ2-7, reads GAGVSQSPSNKVTEKGKDVELRCDPISGHTALYWYRQSLGQGLEFLIYFQGNSAPDKSGLPSDRFSAERTGGSVSTLTIQRTQQEDSAVYLCASSLESGRAPYEQYFGPGTRLTVT.

This chain joins TRBV13 and TRBJ1-2, with 7 bases that match TRBD1. This CDR3 is 13 amino acids long. V trimming: 5 bases; J trimming: 5 bases; junction bases outside the gene matches: 5. Germline V lookup: CDR1 PRHDT, CDR2 FYEKMQ (reference sequence). As DNA, the CDR3 is TGTGCCAGCAGCGGGACAGTTGATTATGGCTACACCTTC. Protein sequence: CASSGTVDYGYTF.